The source of this T cell receptor beta chain is a study of shared clonotypes between healthy human individuals. Only a few counts were recorded for this clone. CDR3 length: 13 residues. Trimming cost V 0 bases and J 3 bases, with 6 bases left between them. CDR1 and CDR2 from the germline V gene are SGHKS and YYEKEE (reference sequence). Sequencing was performed with immunoSEQ multiplex PCR; in TCRdb, only in-frame clones are kept and a portion is missing. The sample holds 520,000 or so clones; 79% are singletons and the top ten take 10% to 15%. The chain combines TRBV5-5 with TRBJ1-2, with D tentatively TRBD1 (5 bases). Sequences were obtained from PBMCs. The sequence was collected from a woman in her thirties or forties in good health. Some clones in this sample may be carry-over from other donors' samples. This chain's CDR3 is CASSLVGDYGYTF. The CDR3, as DNA: TGTGCCAGCAGCTTGGTGGGGGACTATGGCTACACCTTC.